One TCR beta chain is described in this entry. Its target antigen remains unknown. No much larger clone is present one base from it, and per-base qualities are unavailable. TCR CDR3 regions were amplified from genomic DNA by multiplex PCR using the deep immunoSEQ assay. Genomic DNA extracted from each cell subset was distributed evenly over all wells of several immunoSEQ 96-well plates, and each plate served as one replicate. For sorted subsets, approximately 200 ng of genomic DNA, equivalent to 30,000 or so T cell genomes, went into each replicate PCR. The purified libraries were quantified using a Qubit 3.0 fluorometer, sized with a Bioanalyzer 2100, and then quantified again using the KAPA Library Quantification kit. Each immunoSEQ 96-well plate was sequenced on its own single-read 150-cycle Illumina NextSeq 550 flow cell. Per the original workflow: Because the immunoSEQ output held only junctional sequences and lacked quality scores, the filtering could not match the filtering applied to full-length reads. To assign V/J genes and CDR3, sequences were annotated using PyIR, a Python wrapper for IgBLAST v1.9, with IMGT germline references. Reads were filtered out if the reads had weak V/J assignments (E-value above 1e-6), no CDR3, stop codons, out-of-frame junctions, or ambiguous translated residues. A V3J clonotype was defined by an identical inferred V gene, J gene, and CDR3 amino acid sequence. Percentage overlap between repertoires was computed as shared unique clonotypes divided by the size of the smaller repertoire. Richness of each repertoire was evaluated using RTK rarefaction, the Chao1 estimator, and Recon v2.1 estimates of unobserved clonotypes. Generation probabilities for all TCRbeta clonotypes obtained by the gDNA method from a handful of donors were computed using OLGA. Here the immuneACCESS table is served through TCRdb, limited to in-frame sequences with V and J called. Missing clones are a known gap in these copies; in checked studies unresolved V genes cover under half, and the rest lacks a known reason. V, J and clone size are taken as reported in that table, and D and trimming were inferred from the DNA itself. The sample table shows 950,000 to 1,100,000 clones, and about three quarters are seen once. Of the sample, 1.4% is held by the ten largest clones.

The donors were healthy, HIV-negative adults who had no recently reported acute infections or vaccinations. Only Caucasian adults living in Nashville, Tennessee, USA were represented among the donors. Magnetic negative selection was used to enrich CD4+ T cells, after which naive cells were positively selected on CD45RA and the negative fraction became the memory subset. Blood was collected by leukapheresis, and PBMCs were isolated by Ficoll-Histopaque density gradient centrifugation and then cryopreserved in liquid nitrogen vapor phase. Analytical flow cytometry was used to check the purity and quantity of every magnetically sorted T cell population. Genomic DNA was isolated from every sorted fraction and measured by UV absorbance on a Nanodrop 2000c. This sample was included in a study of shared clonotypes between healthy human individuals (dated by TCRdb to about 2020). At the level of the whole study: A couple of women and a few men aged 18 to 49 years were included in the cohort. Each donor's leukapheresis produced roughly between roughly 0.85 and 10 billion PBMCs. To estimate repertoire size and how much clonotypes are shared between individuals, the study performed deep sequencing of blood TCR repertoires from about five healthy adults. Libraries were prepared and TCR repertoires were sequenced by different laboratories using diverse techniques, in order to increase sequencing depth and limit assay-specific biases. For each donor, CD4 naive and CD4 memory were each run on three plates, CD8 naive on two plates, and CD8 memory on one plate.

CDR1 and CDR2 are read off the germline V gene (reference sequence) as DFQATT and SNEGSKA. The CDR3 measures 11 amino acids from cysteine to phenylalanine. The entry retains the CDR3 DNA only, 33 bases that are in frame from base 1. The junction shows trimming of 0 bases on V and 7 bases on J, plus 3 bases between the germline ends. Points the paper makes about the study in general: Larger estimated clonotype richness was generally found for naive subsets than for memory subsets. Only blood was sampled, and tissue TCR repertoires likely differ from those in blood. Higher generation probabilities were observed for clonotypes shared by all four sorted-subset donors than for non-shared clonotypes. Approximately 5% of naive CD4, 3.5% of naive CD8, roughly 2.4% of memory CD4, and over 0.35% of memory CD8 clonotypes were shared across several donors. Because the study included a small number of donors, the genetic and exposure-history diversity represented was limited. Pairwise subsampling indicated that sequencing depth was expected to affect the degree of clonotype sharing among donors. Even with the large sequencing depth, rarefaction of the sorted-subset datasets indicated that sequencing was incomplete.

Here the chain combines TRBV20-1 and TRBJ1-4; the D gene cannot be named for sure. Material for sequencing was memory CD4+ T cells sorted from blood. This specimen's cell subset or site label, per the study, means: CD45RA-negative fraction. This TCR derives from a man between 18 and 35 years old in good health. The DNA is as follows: TGCAGTGCTAGAGATCTTGAAAAACTGTTTTTT. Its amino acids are CSARDLEKLFF.